These 19 T cell receptor beta chains share one sample of origin, sequenced in a study of blood T cell repertoires in COVID-19. TCRdb keeps only in-frame clones here, not all; method: immunoSEQ multiplex PCR. The repertoire holds 200,000 to 250,000 clones, with 84% as singletons. Sequencing used peripheral blood. These receptors were taken from a woman between 45 and 65 years old with active or convalescent COVID-19.

The chain joins TRBV18 to TRBJ1-1; a possible D gene is TRBD1 (5 bases). CDR1 is KGHSH, CDR2 LQKENI, per germline. Trimming removed 3 bases from V and 1 base from J, with 15 bases in between. The CDR3 loop spans 16 amino acids. CDR3 nucleotides: TGTGCCAGCTCACCTATAATGGGGCGGACGAACACTGAAGCTTTCTTT. Encoded protein: CASSPIMGRTNTEAFF.

Only one count was recorded for this clone. This chain links TRBV24-1 with TRBJ2-1, with 7 bases identical to TRBD1. This CDR3 is 15 amino acids long. Germline lookup yields CDR1 KGHDR and CDR2 SFDVKD. V lost 3 bases and J lost 7; bases outside the gene matches: 8. The CDR3 is CATSDPWTGFNEQFF. The DNA for the CDR3 is TGTGCCACCAGTGATCCCTGGACAGGTTTTAATGAGCAGTTCTTC.

The chain recombines TRBV10-2 with TRBJ1-6; weak D call: TRBD1 (5 bases). The CDR3 sequence is 16 residues long. V lost 3 bases, J lost 3 bases, and 12 bases lay in between. CDR1 and CDR2 from the germline V gene are WSHSY and SAAADI. The chain's CDR3 is CASSDWGQLYNSPLHF. The CDR3 nucleotides are TGCGCCAGCAGTGATTGGGGCCAGCTCTATAATTCACCCCTCCACTTT.

The V and J genes are TRBV6-5 and TRBJ1-2; possible D gene TRBD1, 5 bases. This CDR3 is 14 amino acids long. The V gene lost 5 bases and the J gene lost 2 bases, with 12 bases spanning the gap. Per germline, CDR1 MNHEY and CDR2 SVGAGI. The CDR3 DNA is TGTGCCAGCAGTCTCAGGGTGGTGAACTATGGCTACACCTTC. This codes for CASSLRVVNYGYTF.

The table lists this clone with a few counts. The J gene is TRBJ1-6, the V gene TRBV6-1; weak D call: TRBD1 (5 bases). V was clipped by 4 bases and J by 7 bases, with 17 bases between them. The germline gives CDR1 MNHNS, CDR2 SASEGT. The CDR3 sequence is 16 residues long. CDR3 sequence reads: CASSGSFQDKNSPLHF. In nucleotides, the CDR3 is TGTGCCAGCAGTGGCTCTTTTCAGGACAAAAATTCACCCCTCCACTTT.

The chain uses TRBV10-1 and TRBJ2-1, with D possibly matching TRBD2 (5 bases). Germline V gene sequence: CDR1 WNHNN, CDR2 SYGVQD (reference sequence). V lost 0 bases to trimming and J lost 6 bases, with 15 bases between them. The CDR3 extends over 16 amino acids. DNA of the CDR3: TGCGCCAGCAGTGAGTCGAATCTCGGGAAAGTCAATGAGCAGTTCTTC. Translating gives CASSESNLGKVNEQFF.

In this sample, this clone turned up once. This chain connects TRBV6-6 to TRBJ1-2, with 7 bases aligning to TRBD1. The germline V gene has CDR1 MNHNY and CDR2 SVGAGI (reference sequence). V dropped 2 bases and J dropped 4; count of bases not matched to a gene: 7. The CDR3 totals 15 residues. CDR3 sequence: CASSYQGGSSYGYTF. As DNA, the CDR3 is TGTGCCAGCAGTTACCAGGGGGGCTCTTCCTATGGCTACACCTTC.

This clone was seen a single time. The V and J genes are TRBV7-6 and TRBJ2-1; 7 bases are shared with TRBD2. The CDR3 loop spans 15 amino acids. The germline V gene encodes CDR1 SGHVS and CDR2 FNYEAQ. With 5 bases clipped from V and 1 base from J, the junction kept 5 bases outside the gene matches. As DNA, the CDR3 is TGTGCCAGCAGCAACCTAGCGGAATCCTACAATGAGCAGTTCTTC. It encodes CASSNLAESYNEQFF.

The V call is TRBV24-1, the J call TRBJ2-2; no definite D call. The CDR3 is 12 amino acids. Between the trimmed V and J ends, which lost 3 bases and 12 bases, there was a span of 10 bases. Germline CDR1 is KGHDR and CDR2 is SFDVKD. The CDR3 loop is CATSDPLEQLFF. CDR3 nucleotides: TGTGCCACCAGTGATCCCCTCGAGCAGCTGTTTTTT.

The rearrangement joins TRBV5-5 to TRBJ1-1; D gene unclear. The germline gives CDR1 SGHKS, CDR2 YYEKEE (reference sequence). This CDR3 is 14 amino acids long. V was pared by 0 bases and J by 4 bases, with 10 bases between. In nucleotides, the CDR3 is TGTGCCAGCAGCTTGGTTCTACCCGGCACTGAAGCTTTCTTT. It yields the protein CASSLVLPGTEAFF. Combining the CDR3 with reference TRBV5-5 and TRBJ1-1 gives the whole variable domain DAGVTQSPTHLIKTRGQQVTLRCSPISGHKSVSWYQQVLGQGPQFIFQYYEKEERGRGNFPDRFSARQFPNYSSELNVNALLLGDSALYLCASSLVLPGTEAFFGQGTRLTVV.

CDR3 in DNA: TGTGCCAGCAAAATTTCCAGGGGAGACCTGTTTTTT. This gives the protein CASKISRGDLFF. The rearrangement links TRBV6-5 to TRBJ1-4, with D tentatively TRBD1 (6 bases). Between the trimmed V and J ends, which lost 7 bases and 14 bases, there was a span of 17 bases. From germline, CDR1 is MNHEY and CDR2 SVGAGI. There are 12 residues in the CDR3.

The table lists this clone with a few counts. The chain carries TRBV7-9 and TRBJ2-7; TRBD1 might be the D (6 bases). This CDR3 region has 12 residues. CDR1 is SEHNR and CDR2 is FQNEAQ in the germline V gene (reference sequence). V lost 4 bases, J lost 2 bases, and 6 bases lay in between. CDR3 DNA sequence: TGTGCCAGCAGCTGGGGGCCCTACGAGCAGTACTTC. Translated, it gives CASSWGPYEQYF.

The chain links TRBV6-2 or TRBV6-3 to TRBJ2-5, with 8 positions matching TRBD1. After removal of 4 bases from V and 5 bases from J, the junction contained 21 bases not matched to a gene. Germline V gives CDR1 MNHEY, CDR2 SVGEGT. CDR3 length: 19 amino acids. CDR3 residues: CASSSPTSPQGGGAETQYF. The CDR3 coding sequence is TGTGCCAGCAGTTCCCCTACCTCACCACAGGGGGGCGGAGCGGAGACCCAGTACTTC.

V is TRBV13 and J is TRBJ2-5; 10 bases are shared with TRBD1. The V segment lost 5 bases and the J segment 3 bases; nucleotides outside the gene matches: 6. The CDR3 has 15 amino acids. The germline V gene has CDR1 PRHDT and CDR2 FYEKMQ (reference sequence). The CDR3 DNA is TGTGCCAGCAGCCCGCCAGGGACAGGGGAAGAGACCCAGTACTTC. This sequence encodes CASSPPGTGEETQYF.

The rearrangement links TRBV3-1 (or the pseudogene TRBV3-2) to TRBJ2-6, with 11 bases that match TRBD2. Trimming cost V 3 bases and J 2 bases; bases outside gene matches: 6. Germline V gene sequence: CDR1 LGHDT, CDR2 YNNKEL (reference sequence). The CDR3 loop spans 18 amino acids. The CDR3 DNA follows: TGTGCCAGCAGCCAGAGTCTAGCGGGGGGCCCTGGGGCCAACGTCCTGACTTTC. Translated: CASSQSLAGGPGANVLTF.

V and J are TRBV28 and TRBJ1-5; TRBD1 might be the D (6 bases). Germline V gives CDR1 MDHEN, CDR2 SYDVKM. This CDR3 contains 16 residues. V dropped 1 base and J dropped 2 bases, with 12 bases sitting between them. CDR3 region: CASSLFGGAGNQPQHF. CDR3 nucleotide sequence: TGTGCCAGCAGTTTATTTGGGGGGGCAGGCAATCAGCCCCAGCATTTT.

The J gene is TRBJ2-3, the V gene TRBV7-8, with TRBD2 as a possible D gene (5 bases). Trimming cost V 5 bases and J 2 bases, with 17 bases left between them. There are 16 residues in the CDR3. Germline CDR1 reads SGHVS; CDR2 reads FQNEAQ. CDR3 residues: CASSTAGFGPTDTQYF. The CDR3 coding sequence is TGTGCCAGCAGCACCGCGGGTTTTGGGCCCACAGATACGCAGTATTTT.

The V call is TRBV7-9, the J call TRBJ2-6, with unresolved D. This CDR3 comprises 13 residues. Trimming pared 7 bases from V and 1 base from J, leaving 5 bases between. The germline gives CDR1 SEHNR, CDR2 FQNEAQ (reference sequence). The CDR3 spells CASITSGANVLTF. The CDR3 nucleotides are TGTGCCAGCATCACATCTGGGGCCAACGTCCTGACTTTC.

The chain couples TRBV6-2 or TRBV6-3 to TRBJ2-3; 9 bases are shared with TRBD1. Germline V gene lookup returns CDR1 MNHEY and CDR2 SVGEGT. The J segment lost 6 bases and the V segment lost 6 bases, leaving 7 bases of the junction unmatched. The CDR3 is 14 residues long. The CDR3, as DNA: TGTGCCAGCAGCACAGGGGGCGAGGCGGATACGCAGTATTTT. This encodes CASSTGGEADTQYF.